Presented here are 16 T cell receptor beta chains from one specimen sequenced in a study of blood T cell repertoires in COVID-19. Measured with immunoSEQ multiplex PCR; TCRdb has only the in-frame clones, and not every one. In the table there are around 300,000 clones, roughly nine tenths of which are singletons. Sequences were obtained from peripheral blood. The source is a man in his fifties with acute or convalescent COVID-19.

The rearrangement links TRBV6-5 to TRBJ1-2; 9 bases map to TRBD1. The germline V gene encodes CDR1 MNHEY and CDR2 SVGAGI. The V segment lost 5 bases and the J segment 7 bases; nucleotides outside the gene matches: 11. The CDR3 has 15 amino acids. For the CDR3, the DNA is TGTGCCAGCAGTCAACCGGGACAGGGATTTGGTGGCTACACCTTC. Translating gives CASSQPGQGFGGYTF.

In this sample, this clone turned up a few times. The V and J genes are TRBV10-1 and TRBJ1-3, with D possibly matching TRBD1 (6 bases). CDR1 WNHNN and CDR2 SYGVQD come from the germline V gene (reference sequence). This CDR3 comprises 14 residues. Trimming took off 6 bases at V and 0 bases at J, with 9 bases between the two ends. CDR3 sequence (DNA): TGCGCCAGCAGCAAGGACAGCTCTGGAAACACCATATATTTT. It codes for CASSKDSSGNTIYF.

The V and J genes are TRBV6-2 or TRBV6-3 and TRBJ2-6; 7 bases are shared with TRBD1. After removal of 2 bases from V and 0 bases from J, the junction contained 7 bases not matched to a gene. This CDR3 is built from 18 residues. Germline-derived CDR1 and CDR2 are MNHEY and SVGEGT. CDR3 bases: TGTGCCAGCAGTTACCCCACGACAGGGCTCTCTGGGGCCAACGTCCTGACTTTC. Translation: CASSYPTTGLSGANVLTF.

The rearrangement links TRBV7-8 to TRBJ1-5; TRBD1 might be the D (5 bases). Germline V gene sequence: CDR1 SGHVS, CDR2 FQNEAQ. V dropped 4 bases and J dropped 4 bases, with 14 bases sitting between them. The CDR3 extends over 15 amino acids. CDR3 amino acids: CASSSGGGTNQPQHF. CDR3 DNA: TGTGCCAGCAGCTCGGGGGGGGGAACGAATCAGCCCCAGCATTTT. The whole variable domain, filled in from reference TRBV7-8 and TRBJ1-5, reads GAGVSQSPRYKVAKRGQDVALRCDPISGHVSLFWYQQALGQGPEFLTYFQNEAQLDKSGLPSDRFFAERPEGSVSTLKIQRTQQEDSAVYLCASSSGGGTNQPQHFGDGTRLSIL.

This sequence joins TRBV19 and TRBJ2-7; D uncertain. This CDR3 has 14 amino acids. Trimming took 3 bases from V and 0 from J, leaving 9 bases between them. Germline V CDR1 and CDR2: LNHDA, SQIVND (reference sequence). CDR3 amino acids: CASSILGLSYEQYF. The DNA for the CDR3 is TGTGCCAGTAGTATCCTGGGCCTCTCCTACGAGCAGTACTTC.

The chain carries TRBV29-1 and TRBJ2-2; TRBD1 matches 11 bases. With 6 bases clipped from V and 5 bases from J, the junction kept 8 bases outside the gene matches. Germline V gene sequence: CDR1 SQVTM, CDR2 ANQGSEA. This CDR3 is 15 amino acids long. This chain's CDR3 is CSVRTGTGGTGELFF. The DNA for the CDR3 is TGCAGCGTCCGGACCGGGACAGGGGGGACCGGGGAGCTGTTTTTT.

The chain has TRBV19 and TRBJ1-2, with D tentatively TRBD1 (6 bases). The V gene's germline CDR1 is LNHDA and CDR2 SQIVND (reference sequence). The germline V and J ends were trimmed by 4 bases and 7 bases, with 13 bases remaining between them. This CDR3 comprises 13 residues. CDR3 loop: CASSTPGQSGYTF. In nucleotides, the CDR3 is TGTGCCAGTAGTACCCCGGGACAAAGTGGCTACACCTTC.

Here the CDR3 DNA reads TGTGCCTGGGCGCCCTTGGGCCCCTCTGGAAACACCATATATTTT. Protein sequence: CAWAPLGPSGNTIYF. The J gene is TRBJ1-3, the V gene TRBV30; D is unclear. The CDR3 has 15 residues. V lost 5 bases to trimming and J lost 0 bases, with 14 bases between them. Germline V gives CDR1 GTSNPN, CDR2 SVGIG (reference sequence).

This sequence joins TRBV5-1 and TRBJ2-2; weak D call: TRBD1 (5 bases). The germline V gene encodes CDR1 SGHRS and CDR2 YFSETQ. The CDR3 contains 16 residues. Deletions cut 0 bases from V and 3 bases from J, with 12 bases between. The CDR3 DNA follows: TGCGCCAGCAGCTTGGCCCTACAGGCCTACACCGGGGAGCTGTTTTTT. Translating it yields CASSLALQAYTGELFF. The variable domain in full, completed from reference TRBV5-1 and TRBJ2-2, reads KAGVTQTPRYLIKTRGQQVTLSCSPISGHRSVSWYQQTPGQGLQFLFEYFSETQRNKGNFPGRFSGRQFSNSRSEMNVSTLELGDSALYLCASSLALQAYTGELFFGEGSRLTVL.

This clone has just a few counts. Additional DNA sequences in this sample encode the identical CDR3. The chain links TRBV11-2 to TRBJ1-2; D might be TRBD1 (6 bases). Trimming removed 1 base from V and 4 bases from J, with 7 bases in between. This CDR3 is 13 amino acids long. Germline CDR1 and CDR2: SGHAT and FQNNGV. This chain's CDR3 is CASSLGRGYGYTF. As DNA, the CDR3 is TGTGCCAGCAGCTTAGGCAGGGGCTATGGCTACACCTTC. Variable domain in full (rest from reference TRBV11-2 and TRBJ1-2): EAGVAQSPRYKIIEKRQSVAFWCNPISGHATLYWYQQILGQGPKLLIQFQNNGVVDDSQLPKDRFSAERLKGVDSTLKIQPAKLEDSAVYLCASSLGRGYGYTFGSGTRLTVV.

V usage is TRBV19 and J usage is TRBJ1-2, with D maybe TRBD1 (5 bases). The CDR3 loop spans 13 amino acids. Per germline, CDR1 LNHDA and CDR2 SQIVND (reference sequence). V was shortened by 3 bases and J by 8 bases, with 13 bases between the two germline ends. CDR3 sequence: CASSMQGSEGYTF. CDR3 in DNA: TGTGCCAGTAGTATGCAGGGATCGGAGGGCTACACCTTC.

CDR3 residues: CASSPGQGYTGELFF. DNA of the CDR3: TGTGCCAGCAGCCCAGGACAGGGTTACACCGGGGAGCTGTTTTTT. The gene calls are TRBV5-4 and TRBJ2-2, with 8 bases fitting TRBD1. This CDR3 has 15 residues. With V trimmed by 4 bases and J by 3 bases, 5 bases remained unmatched. The germline gives CDR1 SGHNT, CDR2 YYREEE (reference sequence).

The CDR3 protein is CASSSNRDRYLYEQYF. The CDR3 region has the DNA TGTGCCAGCAGCTCCAACCGGGACAGGTATCTCTACGAGCAGTACTTC. The chain combines TRBV7-9 with TRBJ2-7, with TRBD1 identical over 8 bases. The CDR3 spans 16 residues. Germline V lookup: CDR1 SEHNR, CDR2 FQNEAQ (reference sequence). V dropped 4 bases and J dropped 3; count of bases not matched to a gene: 11.

This clone occurred once. V and J are TRBV3-1 (or the pseudogene TRBV3-2) and TRBJ2-7; possibly TRBD2 for D (6 bases). This CDR3 has 14 residues. V dropped 2 bases and J dropped 5 bases, with 13 bases sitting between them. The germline CDR1 and CDR2 sequences are LGHDT and YNNKEL (reference sequence). The DNA for the CDR3 is TGTGCCAGCAGCCAACCCTGGGAGGCAAACGAGCAGTACTTC. Translated: CASSQPWEANEQYF.

The chain has TRBV27 and TRBJ1-1, with 7 bases fitting TRBD1. The CDR3 contains 14 residues. Germline CDR1 is MNHEY and CDR2 is SMNVEV (reference sequence). With 6 bases clipped from V and 4 bases from J, the junction kept 8 bases outside the gene matches. CDR3 in DNA: TGTGCCAGCAGCCTCAGGGGGGACGTCACTGAAGCTTTCTTT. Residues: CASSLRGDVTEAFF.

This clone showed up just once. The chain employs TRBV15 and TRBJ2-2, with 9 nucleotides matching TRBD2. The V segment lost 6 bases and the J segment 3 bases; nucleotides outside the gene matches: 5. Germline values: CDR1 LNHNV, CDR2 YYDKDF (reference sequence). This CDR3 is built from 15 residues. CDR3 DNA: TGTGCCACCAGGGAAGCGGGGGGCTACACCGGGGAGCTGTTTTTT. Protein sequence: CATREAGGYTGELFF.